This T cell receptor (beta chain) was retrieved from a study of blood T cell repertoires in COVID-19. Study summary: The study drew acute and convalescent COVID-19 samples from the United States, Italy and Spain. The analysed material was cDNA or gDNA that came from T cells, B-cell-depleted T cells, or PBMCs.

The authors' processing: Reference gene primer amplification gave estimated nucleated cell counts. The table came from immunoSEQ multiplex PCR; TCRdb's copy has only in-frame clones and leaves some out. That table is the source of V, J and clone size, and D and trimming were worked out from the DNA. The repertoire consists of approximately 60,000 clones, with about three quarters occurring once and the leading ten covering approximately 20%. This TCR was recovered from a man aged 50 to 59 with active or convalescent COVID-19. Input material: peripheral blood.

CDR3: CTSSQWWFGLAGGPGTYNEQFF. Here the CDR3 DNA reads TGCACCAGCAGCCAATGGTGGTTTGGACTAGCGGGAGGACCCGGGACCTACAATGAGCAGTTCTTC. The gene calls are TRBV1 and TRBJ2-1; TRBD2 is the table's D call and was not checked against the DNA. TRBV1 is noted as a pseudogene. The CDR3 length is 22 residues.